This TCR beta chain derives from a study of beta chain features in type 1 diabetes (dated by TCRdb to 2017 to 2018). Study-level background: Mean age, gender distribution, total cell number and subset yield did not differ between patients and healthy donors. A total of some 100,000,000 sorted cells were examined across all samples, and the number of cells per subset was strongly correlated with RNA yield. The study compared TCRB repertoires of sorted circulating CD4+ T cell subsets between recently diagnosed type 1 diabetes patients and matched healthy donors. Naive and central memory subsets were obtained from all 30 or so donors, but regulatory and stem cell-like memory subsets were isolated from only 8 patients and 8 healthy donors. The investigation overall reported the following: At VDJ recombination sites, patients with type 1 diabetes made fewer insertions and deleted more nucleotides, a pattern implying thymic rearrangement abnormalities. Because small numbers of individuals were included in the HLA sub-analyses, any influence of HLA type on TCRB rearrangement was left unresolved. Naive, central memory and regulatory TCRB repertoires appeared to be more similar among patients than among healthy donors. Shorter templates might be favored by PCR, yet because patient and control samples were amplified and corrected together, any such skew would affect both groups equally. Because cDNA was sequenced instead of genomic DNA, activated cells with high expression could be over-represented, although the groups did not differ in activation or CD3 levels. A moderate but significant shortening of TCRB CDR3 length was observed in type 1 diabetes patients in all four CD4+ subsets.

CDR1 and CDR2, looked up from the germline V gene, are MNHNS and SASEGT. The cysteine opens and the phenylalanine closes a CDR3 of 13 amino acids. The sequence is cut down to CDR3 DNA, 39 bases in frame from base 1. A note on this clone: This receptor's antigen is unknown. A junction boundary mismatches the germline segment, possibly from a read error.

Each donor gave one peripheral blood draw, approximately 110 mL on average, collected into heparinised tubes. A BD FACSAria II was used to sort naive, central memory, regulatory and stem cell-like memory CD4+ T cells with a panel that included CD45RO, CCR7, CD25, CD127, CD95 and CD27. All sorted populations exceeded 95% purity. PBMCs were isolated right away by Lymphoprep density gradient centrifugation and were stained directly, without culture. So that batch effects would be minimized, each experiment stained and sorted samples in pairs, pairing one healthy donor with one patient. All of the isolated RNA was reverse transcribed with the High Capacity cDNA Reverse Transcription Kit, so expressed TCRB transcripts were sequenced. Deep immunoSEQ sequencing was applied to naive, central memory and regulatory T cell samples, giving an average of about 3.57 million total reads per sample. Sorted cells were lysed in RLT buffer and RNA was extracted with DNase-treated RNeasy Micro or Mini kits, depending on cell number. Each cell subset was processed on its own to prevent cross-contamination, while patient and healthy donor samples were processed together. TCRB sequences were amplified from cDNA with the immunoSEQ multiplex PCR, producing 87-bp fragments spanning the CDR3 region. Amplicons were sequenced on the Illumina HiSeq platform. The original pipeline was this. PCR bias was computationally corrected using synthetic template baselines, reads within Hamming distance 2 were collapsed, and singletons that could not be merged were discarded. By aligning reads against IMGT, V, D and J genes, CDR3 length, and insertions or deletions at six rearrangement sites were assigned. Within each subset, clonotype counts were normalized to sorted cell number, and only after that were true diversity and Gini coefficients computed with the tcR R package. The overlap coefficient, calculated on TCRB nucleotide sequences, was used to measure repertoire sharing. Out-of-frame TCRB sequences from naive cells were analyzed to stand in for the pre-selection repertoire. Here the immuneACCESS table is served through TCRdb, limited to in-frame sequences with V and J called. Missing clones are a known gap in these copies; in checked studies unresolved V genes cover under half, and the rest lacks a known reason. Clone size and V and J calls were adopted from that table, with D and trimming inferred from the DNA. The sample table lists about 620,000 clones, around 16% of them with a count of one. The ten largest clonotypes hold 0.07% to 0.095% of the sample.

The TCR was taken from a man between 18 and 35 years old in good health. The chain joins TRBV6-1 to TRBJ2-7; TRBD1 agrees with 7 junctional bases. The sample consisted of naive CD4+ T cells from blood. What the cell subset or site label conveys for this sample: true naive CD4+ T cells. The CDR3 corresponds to CASTESDRDKQYF. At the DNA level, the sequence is TGTGCCAGCACTGAATCCGACAGGGACAAGCAGTACTTC.